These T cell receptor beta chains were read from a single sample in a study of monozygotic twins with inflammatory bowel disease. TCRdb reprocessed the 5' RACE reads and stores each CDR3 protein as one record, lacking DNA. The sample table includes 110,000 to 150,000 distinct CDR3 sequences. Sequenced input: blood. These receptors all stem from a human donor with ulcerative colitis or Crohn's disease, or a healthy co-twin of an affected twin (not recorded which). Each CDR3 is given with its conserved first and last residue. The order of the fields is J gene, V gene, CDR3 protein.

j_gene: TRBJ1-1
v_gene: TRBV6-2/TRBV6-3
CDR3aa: CASSYLVQGNTEAFF

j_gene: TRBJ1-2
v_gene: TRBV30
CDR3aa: CAWTRTQGARGGYTF

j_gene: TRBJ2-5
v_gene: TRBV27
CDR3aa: CASSLIGPHPWDQYF

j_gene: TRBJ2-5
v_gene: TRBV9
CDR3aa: CASSVDPTAGRRSTQYF

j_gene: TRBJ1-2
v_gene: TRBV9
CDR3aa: CASSVLPDLGGYGYTF

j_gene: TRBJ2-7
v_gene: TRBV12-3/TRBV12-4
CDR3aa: CASRGLDPGSYEQYF

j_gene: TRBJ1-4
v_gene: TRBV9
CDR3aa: CASSVRDSGEKLFF

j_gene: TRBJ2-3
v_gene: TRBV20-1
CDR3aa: CSARARTDTQYF

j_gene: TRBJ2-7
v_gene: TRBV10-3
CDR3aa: CAISDPRAYEQYF

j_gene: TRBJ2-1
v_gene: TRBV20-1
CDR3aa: CSAPLGLAGGGDEQFF

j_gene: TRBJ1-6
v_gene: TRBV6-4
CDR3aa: CASRDRVNSPLHF

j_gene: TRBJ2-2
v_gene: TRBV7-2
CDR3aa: CASSFDQAAANTGELFF

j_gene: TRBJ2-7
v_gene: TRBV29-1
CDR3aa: CSVGITPTEQYF

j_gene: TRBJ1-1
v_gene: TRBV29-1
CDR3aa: CSVEWIMNTEAFF

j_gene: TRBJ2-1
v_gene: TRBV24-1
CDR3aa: CATSDLRGQGAWNEQFF

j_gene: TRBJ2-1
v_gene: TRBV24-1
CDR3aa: CATSDNNEQFF

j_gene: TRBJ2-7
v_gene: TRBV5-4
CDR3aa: CASSLGAGLTYEQYF

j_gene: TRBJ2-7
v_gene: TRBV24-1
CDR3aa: CATSERRQGGKYEQYF

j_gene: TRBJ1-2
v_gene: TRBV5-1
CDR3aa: CASSLNRPSYGYTF

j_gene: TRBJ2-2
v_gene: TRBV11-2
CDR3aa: CASSLGLANTGELFF

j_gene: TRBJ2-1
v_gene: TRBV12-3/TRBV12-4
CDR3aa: CASSLAGMSYNEQFF

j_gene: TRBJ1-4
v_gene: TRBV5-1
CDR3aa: CASSRSTGNEKLFF